These T cell receptor beta chains were read from a single sample in a study of HIV-infected patients and healthy controls. TCRdb called the 5' RACE reads again in MiXCR, with one record for every CDR3 protein. The table records tens of thousands of distinct CDR3 sequences, less than 20% of them present only once. Specimen: CD4+ T cells from blood. These receptors were obtained from a human donor in good health. CDR3s include the opening cysteine and the closing phenylalanine or tryptophan. D genes are given only for firm matches. Clone size is stated in some rows and not others, as once, few, many or a class when expanded.

clone size | J gene | CDR3 length | V gene | D gene | CDR3 DNA | CDR3 protein
few | TRBJ2-3 | 16 | TRBV7-2 | NA | TGTGCCAGCAGCTCCTCGGGGACAACTAGCACAGATACGCAGTATTTT | CASSSSGTTSTDTQYF
once | TRBJ2-3 | 14 | TRBV2 | NA | TGTGCCAGCAGTGAAGTAGCAGGAACAGATACGCAGTATTTT | CASSEVAGTDTQYF
NA | TRBJ1-1 | 13 | TRBV29-1 | NA | TGCAGCGTAGGAGCTATTTTGAACACTGAAGCTTTCTTT | CSVGAILNTEAFF
many | TRBJ1-1 | 17 | TRBV6-2/TRBV6-3 | TRBD1 | TGTGCCAGCAGTTACTCGATAGGGACAGGGTGGAAGACTGAAGCTTTCTTT | CASSYSIGTGWKTEAFF
many | TRBJ2-1 | 14 | TRBV12-3/TRBV12-4 | NA | TGTGCCAGCAGTTCCGGGGGCTCCTACAATGAGCAGTTCTTC | CASSSGGSYNEQFF
few | TRBJ2-2 | 14 | TRBV29-1 | NA | TGCAGCGTTCGGTGGGGACAATCCACCGGGGAGCTGTTTTTT | CSVRWGQSTGELFF
few | TRBJ2-1 | 15 | TRBV7-2 | TRBD2 | TGTGCCAGCAGCTTAAGAAGGACTTCTGGACTAGCCCAGTTCTTC | CASSLRRTSGLAQFF
NA | TRBJ2-1 | 11 | TRBV29-1 | NA | TGCAGCGTTGAACAGGTGACCGCACAGTTCTTC | CSVEQVTAQFF
few | TRBJ2-7 | 17 | TRBV5-6 | NA | TGTGCCAGCAGCTTGCGTGGGACACGGAAAAGCTCCTACGAGCAGTACTTC | CASSLRGTRKSSYEQYF
few | TRBJ1-2 | 13 | TRBV7-9 | NA | TGTGCCAGCAGCTTTGATCAGGCGTATGGCTACACCTTC | CASSFDQAYGYTF
many | TRBJ1-1 | 16 | TRBV28 | NA | TGTGCCGTTGCGGGGTCGGTGAACAGGGTGAACACTGAAGCTTTCTTT | CAVAGSVNRVNTEAFF
many | TRBJ1-5 | 15 | TRBV19 | NA | TGTGCCAGTAGTACCATCAACAGGGACACTCAGCCCCAGCATTTT | CASSTINRDTQPQHF
NA | TRBJ1-5 | 14 | TRBV28 | NA | TGTGCCAGCAGTGCGGGGAGGCCCAATCAGCCCCAGCATTTT | CASSAGRPNQPQHF
NA | TRBJ2-4 | 14 | TRBV28 | TRBD2 | TGTGCCAGCAGTTTGAGGGGACTAGAGAACATTCAGTACTTC | CASSLRGLENIQYF
NA | TRBJ2-3 | 16 | TRBV7-2 | TRBD2 | TGTGCCAGCAGCTTAGTTAGCGGGGGGACCACAGATACGCAGTATTTT | CASSLVSGGTTDTQYF
NA | TRBJ2-2 | 16 | TRBV20-1 | TRBD2 | TGCAGTGCTCCCTCCGGGACTAGCGGGGACACCGGGGAGCTGTTTTTT | CSAPSGTSGDTGELFF
many | TRBJ1-1 | 14 | TRBV3-1 | NA | TGTGCCAGCAGCCAACCTTGGGACGGGCGAGAAGCTTTCTTT | CASSQPWDGREAFF
few | TRBJ1-1 | 13 | TRBV5-1 | NA | TGCGCCAGCAGCTGGGGGGACAACACTGAAGCTTTCTTT | CASSWGDNTEAFF
many | TRBJ1-1 | 14 | TRBV5-1 | TRBD1 | TGCGCCAGCAGCATGACAGGGGGTATGCCTGAAGCTTTCTTT | CASSMTGGMPEAFF
NA | TRBJ1-1 | 13 | TRBV10-3 | NA | TGTGCCATCAGTGTGGCAGAAAGAGCTGAAGCTTTCTTT | CAISVAERAEAFF
few | TRBJ2-1 | 11 | TRBV12-3/TRBV12-4 | NA | TGTGCCAGCAGCCAGTACGATGAGCAGTTCTTC | CASSQYDEQFF
many | TRBJ2-7 | 15 | TRBV7-2 | NA | TGTGCCAGCAGCTTAAAGGGGGGCCCCAGCTACGAGCAGTACTTC | CASSLKGGPSYEQYF
NA | TRBJ2-7 | 15 | TRBV6-6 | TRBD2 | TGTGCCAGCACCCGAGGAGCGGGGGGGCACTACGAGCAGTACTTC | CASTRGAGGHYEQYF
many | TRBJ2-1 | 14 | TRBV4-3 | NA | TGCGCCAGCAGCCGGGACCGATCCTACAATGAGCAGTTCTTC | CASSRDRSYNEQFF